This T cell receptor beta chain stems from a study of cytomegalovirus exposure and HLA in healthy donors. Whole-study context: The study's early data release held tens of millions of unique TCRs from HLA-typed donors. Findings of the study overall: In a later analysis, across HLA loci, associated TCR counts were highest for DRB1, lowest for HLA-C.

Germline CDR1 is MDHEN and CDR2 is SYDVKM. The CDR3 runs to 16 residues. The germline V and J ends were trimmed by 3 bases and 2 bases, with 14 bases remaining between them. 60 Vbeta and 13 Jbeta primers were used in PCR. In the study's own analysis: The count from a later analysis was tens of millions of unique TCR beta chains, 9 million to 12 million of them shared. Sequenced by immunoSEQ multiplex PCR; TCRdb stores in-frame clones only, minus some. For V, J and clone size, that table is used; D and trimming come from the DNA. In the table there are about 140,000 clones, 70% to 85% of which are singletons. Comments on this clone: Antigen specificity is unknown.

V and J are TRBV28 and TRBJ1-5; D uncertain. What was sequenced was PBMCs. The sequence was collected from a woman aged 40 to 50 in good health and CMV-seronegative. The DNA of the CDR3 is TGTGCCAGCAGTTTTAGTCGGGGTGGGGGCAATCAGCCCCAGCATTTT. Protein sequence: CASSFSRGGGNQPQHF. Supplemented by reference TRBV28 and TRBJ1-5, the full variable domain reads DVKVTQSSRYLVKRTGEKVFLECVQDMDHENMFWYRQDPGLGLRLIYFSYDVKMKEKGDIPEGYSVSREKKERFSLILESASTNQTSMYLCASSFSRGGGNQPQHFGDGTRLSIL.